This entry describes one T cell receptor beta chain. Its antigen is still unknown. The CDR3 contains 15 residues. J gave up 3 bases and V 6 bases, and 7 bases lay outside the gene matches. Germline CDR1 is LNHDA and CDR2 is SQIVND (reference sequence). The donors were in the 120-subject validation cohort, distinct from the approximately 700-subject first cohort. The data derive from a study of cytomegalovirus exposure and HLA in healthy donors. Points from the study as a whole: Reports credit the classifier with highly specific, highly sensitive diagnosis of cytomegalovirus status. Cytomegalovirus association was listed for about 180 TCR beta chains.

TCRdb's table, derived via immunoSEQ multiplex PCR, lists solely in-frame clones and lacks some. The repertoire holds fewer than 150,000 clones, about 80% seen once, with less than 35% in the top ten. The receptor was isolated from a man aged 25 to 45 in good health and CMV-seropositive. This chain links TRBV19 with TRBJ2-1; 8 nucleotides line up with TRBD1. The material sequenced was PBMCs. The DNA for the CDR3 is TGTGCCAGTAGAAAACAGGGGGTACTCTACAATGAGCAGTTCTTC. Protein: CASRKQGVLYNEQFF.